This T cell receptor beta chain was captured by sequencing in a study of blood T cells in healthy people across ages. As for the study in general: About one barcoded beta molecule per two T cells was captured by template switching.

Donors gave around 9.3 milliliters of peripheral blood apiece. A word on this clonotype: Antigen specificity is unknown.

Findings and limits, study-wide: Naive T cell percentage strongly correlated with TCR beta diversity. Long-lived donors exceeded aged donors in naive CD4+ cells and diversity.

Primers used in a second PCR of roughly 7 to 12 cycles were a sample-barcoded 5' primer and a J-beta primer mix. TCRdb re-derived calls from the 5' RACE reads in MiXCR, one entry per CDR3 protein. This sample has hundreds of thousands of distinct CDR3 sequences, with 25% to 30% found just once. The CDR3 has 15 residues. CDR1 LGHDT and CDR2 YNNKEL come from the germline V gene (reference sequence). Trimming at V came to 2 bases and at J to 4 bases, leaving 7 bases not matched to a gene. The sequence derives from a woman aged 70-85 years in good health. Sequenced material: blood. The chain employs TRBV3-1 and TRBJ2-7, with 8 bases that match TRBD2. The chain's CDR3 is CASSQRPSGFYEQYF. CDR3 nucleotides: TGTGCCAGCAGCCAAAGGCCTAGCGGGTTTTACGAGCAGTACTTC.